The sequence of this T cell receptor beta chain was determined in a study of blood T cell repertoires in COVID-19. On the study more broadly: Spain, Italy and the United States supplied samples that represented acute and convalescent COVID-19. Sources were T cells, B-cell-depleted T cells, or PBMCs; the material itself was cDNA or gDNA.

This CDR3 is built from 12 residues. The J segment lost 12 bases and the V segment lost 4 bases, leaving 8 bases of the junction unmatched. CDR1 is MGHRA and CDR2 is YSYEKL in the germline V gene. As processed by the authors: Counts of nucleated cells, estimated from reference gene primer amplification, were obtained. Repertoires were generated with immunoSEQ multiplex PCR, while TCRdb's copy carries only in-frame clones and drops some. From that table come the V and J calls and clone size; the DNA was used to work out D and trimming. The profile shows just over 650,000 clones, over 80% of them singletons.

The sequenced sample consisted of peripheral blood. This rearrangement joins TRBV4-1 to TRBJ2-7; TRBD1 agrees at 8 bases. The clonotype originates from a young woman with acute or convalescent COVID-19. CDR3 sequence reads: CASSLPGQGAYF. The CDR3, as DNA: TGCGCCAGCAGCCTTCCCGGACAGGGTGCGTACTTC.